The following is a T cell receptor beta chain sequence with its context. Its cognate antigen is unknown. This sample stems from a study of cytomegalovirus exposure and HLA in healthy donors. Study details: Researchers found that approximately 85% of 398 genotyped donors fell within the Caucasian-associated ancestry cluster.

Primers: 60 Vbeta forward and 13 Jbeta reverse. Assay used: immunoSEQ multiplex PCR; TCRdb lists only in-frame clones, some missing. The repertoire includes roughly 130,000 clones, around 84% of them detected once, and roughly 2.6% sits in the top ten. Findings and limits, study-wide: Researchers reported in a later analysis that a missense DCLRE1C variant was tied to TCR beta V- and J-gene trimming. V segments that were indistinguishable, TRBV6-2 and TRBV6-3 among them, were omitted from analysis.

V lost 0 bases and J lost 3, with 11 bases in between. The CDR3 runs to 15 residues. The V gene's germline CDR1 is ENHRY and CDR2 SYGVKD. Sequencing input: PBMCs. The chain combines TRBV10-3 with TRBJ1-1; D is uncertain. This TCR was sampled from a man aged 45-65 years in good health and CMV-seronegative. The CDR3 sequence is CAISESSRLDTEAFF. The DNA for the CDR3 is TGTGCCATCAGTGAGTCGAGTCGTCTGGACACTGAAGCTTTCTTT.